Listed here are 11 T cell receptor beta chains from one sample, sequenced in a study of T cells in Graves' hyperthyroidism and ophthalmopathy. Researchers took RNA transcripts and amplified the TCR beta CDR3 regions from them. In the first-round RT-PCR of the TCR CDR3, the HTBI primer set was used. From the multiplex PCR reads, TCRdb called clonotypes with MiXCR, one entry per CDR3 protein. The sample lists nearly 600,000 distinct CDR3 sequences, approximately 15% occurring once. The sample taken for sequencing was blood. These receptors were obtained from a woman under 30 with Graves' ophthalmopathy.

This clonotype has at least ten counts. The CDR3 is CAISEEEWQPQHF. As DNA, the CDR3 is TGTGCCATCAGTGAGGAAGAGTGGCAGCCCCAGCATTTT. V and J are TRBV10-3 and TRBJ1-5, with unresolved D. The CDR3 spans 13 residues. The V end was cut by 2 bases, the J end by 7 bases, with 9 bases between. CDR1 and CDR2 (germline): ENHRY, SYGVKD.

The table lists this clonotype with many counts. The chain employs TRBV28 and TRBJ1-5; 8 bases agree with TRBD1. Germline values: CDR1 MDHEN, CDR2 SYDVKM. CDR3 size: 16 residues. V lost 5 bases, J lost 2 bases, and 8 bases stayed unmatched. CDR3 region: CASSADRAFGNQPQHF. The CDR3 bases are TGTGCCAGCAGTGCGGACAGGGCTTTTGGCAATCAGCCCCAGCATTTT. The variable domain in full, with the rest retrieved from reference TRBV28 and TRBJ1-5, is DVKVTQSSRYLVKRTGEKVFLECVQDMDHENMFWYRQDPGLGLRLIYFSYDVKMKEKGDIPEGYSVSREKKERFSLILESASTNQTSMYLCASSADRAFGNQPQHFGDGTRLSIL.

At least ten counts were recorded for this clonotype. This chain links TRBV2 with TRBJ1-1; 9 bases are a match to TRBD1. V gave up 3 bases and J gave up 1 base; unmatched junction bases: 3. The CDR3 is 15 residues long. Germline CDR1 reads SNHLY; CDR2 reads FYNNEI. The CDR3 region is CASSDKDRGNTEAFF. The CDR3 DNA reads as TGTGCCAGCAGTGACAAGGACAGGGGGAACACTGAAGCTTTCTTT.

This clonotype was seen repeatedly, ten times or more. This rearrangement joins TRBV6-5 to TRBJ2-7; TRBD1 agrees at 7 bases. The junction had 16 bases not matched to a gene; V was cut back by 0 bases and J by 2 bases. The CDR3 has 19 residues. Per germline, CDR1 MNHEY and CDR2 SVGAGI. The CDR3 sequence: CASSYSYEALGTDPYEQYF. Written as DNA, the CDR3 is TGTGCCAGCAGTTACTCGTATGAGGCTTTGGGGACAGACCCCTACGAGCAGTACTTC.

This clonotype was recorded many times. The gene calls are TRBV7-9 and TRBJ1-4; 7 nucleotides align to TRBD1. Germline CDR1 is SEHNR and CDR2 is FQNEAQ (reference sequence). This CDR3 has 17 amino acids. With V trimmed by 3 bases and J by 4 bases, 11 bases remained unmatched. CDR3 loop: CASSFSPPGQRNEKLFF. Written as DNA, the CDR3 is TGTGCCAGCAGCTTTTCCCCACCGGGACAGCGTAATGAAAAACTGTTTTTT.

This clonotype was found many times. V gene TRBV6-1 combines with J gene TRBJ1-5, with TRBD1 matching 7 bases. In germline, CDR1 is MNHNS, CDR2 SASEGT. J was trimmed by 7 bases and V by 6 bases; bases with no gene match: 15. CDR3 length equals 16 residues. Here the CDR3 reads CASRPPGQSSGQPQHF. The CDR3 DNA is TGTGCCAGCAGACCTCCGGGACAGTCCTCGGGGCAGCCCCAGCATTTT.

This rearrangement joins TRBV4-2 to TRBJ1-1; 7 bases match TRBD1. V gave up 1 base and J gave up 0 bases; unmatched junction bases: 2. This CDR3 has 15 residues. Germline V gene data show CDR1 as LGHNA and CDR2 as YNFKEQ. The CDR3 coding sequence is TGTGCCAGCAGCCAAGGGGGACAGTTGAACACTGAAGCTTTCTTT. Residues: CASSQGGQLNTEAFF.

The sample holds a few counts of this clonotype. The V call is TRBV5-1, the J call TRBJ1-2, with 9 bases fitting TRBD1. Germline lookup yields CDR1 SGHRS and CDR2 YFSETQ. The V segment lost 4 bases and the J segment 3 bases; nucleotides outside the gene matches: 4. This CDR3 spans 14 amino acids. Written as DNA, the CDR3 is TGCGCCAGCAGCCTGTGGACAGGGGACTATGGCTACACCTTC. Translation: CASSLWTGDYGYTF.

The J gene is TRBJ1-1, the V gene TRBV15, with 9 positions matching TRBD1. CDR3 length equals 15 residues. V was clipped by 6 bases and J by 0 bases; unmatched bases: 5. Germline loops: CDR1 LNHNV, CDR2 YYDKDF (reference sequence). The CDR3 reads CATRPGTGMNTEAFF. In nucleotides, the CDR3 is TGTGCCACCAGACCCGGGACAGGGATGAACACTGAAGCTTTCTTT.

The V call is TRBV6-1, the J call TRBJ2-3, with 13 bases lining up with TRBD2. The CDR3 totals 21 residues. Germline V gene sequence: CDR1 MNHNS, CDR2 SASEGT. Trimming took 3 bases from V and 3 from J; bases not matched to a gene: 18. The CDR3 region is CASSDSWTGWTSGSGTDTQYF. The DNA for the CDR3 is TGTGCCAGCAGTGATTCTTGGACAGGATGGACTAGCGGGAGTGGAACAGATACGCAGTATTTT.

This clonotype was counted between two and nine times. The V call is TRBV25-1, the J call TRBJ1-2, with 8 nucleotides matching TRBD1. There are 16 residues in the CDR3. The germline V gene has CDR1 MGHDK and CDR2 SYGVNS. The V gene end was trimmed by 1 base and the J gene end by 3 bases; junction bases not matched to a gene: 7. The CDR3 coding sequence is TGTGCCAGCAGTGAATCCCTTACAGGGGGGGACTATGGCTACACCTTC. It specifies CASSESLTGGDYGYTF.